This note documents a single TCR beta chain sequence. No antigen is known for it. Here immunoSEQ multiplex PCR was the method, and the copy in TCRdb shows in-frame clones only, minus some. The table includes under 700,000 clones, approximately 95% detected once. Naive CD8 cells comprised CD45RO-negative, CCR7-positively selected cells, excluding terminally differentiated effector memory CD45RA+ cells. The CDR3 length is 15 residues. CDR1 MDHEN and CDR2 SYDVKM come from the germline V gene. Trimming left V 3 bases short and J 3 bases short, with 12 bases between. This sample is drawn from a study of shared clonotypes between healthy human individuals. Study background: Each donor's CD4 naive and CD4 memory cells filled three plates apiece, CD8 naive two, and CD8 memory one. Notes on the study in general: Shared across a few donors were about 4.6% of the naive CD4 clonotypes.

This sequence originates from a woman in her thirties in good health. V gene TRBV28 combines with J gene TRBJ1-5, with unresolved D. Material: naive CD8+ T cells sorted from blood. CDR3 bases: TGTGCCAGCAGTTTCGTACTGGAGAACAATCAGCCCCAGCATTTT. Residues: CASSFVLENNQPQHF.